The next 11 T cell receptor beta chains were all read from a single sample in a study of CD8+ T cells in alopecia areata. Treatment in this sample: oral pan-JAK inhibitor, 5-10 mg twice daily. cDNA prepared by RNA extraction and subsequent reverse transcription served as the template for sequencing. Clones were read by immunoSEQ multiplex PCR, and TCRdb kept only the in-frame ones, dropping some. This table has 250,000 to 350,000 clones, about 60% appearing once. Sequencing used CD4+ T cells sorted from blood, obtained at week 52, from a patient treated with tofacitinib. The receptors shown here come from a human donor with alopecia areata.

This clone was counted between two and nine times. V usage is TRBV5-1 and J usage is TRBJ2-3; the match to TRBD2 covers 10 bases. Germline loops: CDR1 SGHRS, CDR2 YFSETQ. The CDR3 is made up of 16 amino acids. V trimming: 0 bases; J trimming: 6 bases; junction bases outside the gene matches: 7. The CDR3 DNA sequence: TGCGCCAGCAGCTTGGCCTTAGCGGGGGGATCTGATACGCAGTATTTT. Protein: CASSLALAGGSDTQYF.

There are a few counts of this clone. The genes are TRBV5-1 and TRBJ2-1; 11 bases map to TRBD1. The CDR3 loop spans 15 amino acids. Looked up from germline, CDR1 is SGHRS and CDR2 is YFSETQ. Trimming at V came to 3 bases and at J to 3 bases, leaving 2 bases not matched to a gene. CDR3 residues: CASSSGTGGYNEQFF. The DNA for the CDR3 is TGCGCCAGCAGCTCCGGGACAGGGGGCTACAATGAGCAGTTCTTC.

J is TRBJ2-5 and V is TRBV19; 9 nucleotides align to TRBD1. CDR1 LNHDA and CDR2 SQIVND come from the germline V gene (reference sequence). This CDR3 region has 15 residues. The V and J ends lost 6 bases and 2 bases, in that order; junction bases with no gene match: 7. CDR3 loop: CASRAGTGTQETQYF. The CDR3 nucleotides are TGTGCCAGTAGAGCCGGGACAGGGACACAAGAGACCCAGTACTTC. The variable domain in full, completed from reference TRBV19 and TRBJ2-5, reads DGGITQSPKYLFRKEGQNVTLSCEQNLNHDAMYWYRQDPGQGLRLIYYSQIVNDFQKGDIAEGYSVSREKKESFPLTVTSAQKNPTAFYLCASRAGTGTQETQYFGPGTRLLVL.

The chain combines TRBV2 with TRBJ2-3; no definite D call. V lost 6 bases and J lost 4, with 8 bases in between. The germline gives CDR1 SNHLY, CDR2 FYNNEI. The CDR3 is made up of 12 amino acids. The DNA of the CDR3 is TGTGCCAGCAGGGCGGAAGCAGATACGCAGTATTTT. Residues: CASRAEADTQYF.

CDR3 coding DNA: TGTGCCAGCAGTGAAGTTACTAACCAAGAGACCCAGTACTTC. This codes for CASSEVTNQETQYF. V usage is TRBV2 and J usage is TRBJ2-5, with D hard to call. This CDR3 is built from 14 residues. With 1 base removed from V and 0 bases from J, the gap between germline ends came to 6 bases. CDR1 and CDR2 from the germline V gene are SNHLY and FYNNEI.

V is TRBV11-1 and J is TRBJ2-1, with D perhaps assigned TRBD1 or TRBD2 (5 bases each). V was shortened by 2 bases and J by 1 base, with 12 bases between the two germline ends. This CDR3 has 16 amino acids. Germline V gives CDR1 SGHAT, CDR2 FQDESV (reference sequence). Written as DNA, the CDR3 is TGTGCCAGCAGCTTACAGTGGGGACCTTCCTACAATGAGCAGTTCTTC. Translated: CASSLQWGPSYNEQFF.

This chain connects TRBV11-2 to TRBJ1-1; D is unresolved. The V end lost 1 base, the J end lost 1 base, and 10 bases lay between the germline ends. The CDR3 runs 15 residues. From germline, CDR1 is SGHAT and CDR2 FQNNGV. DNA for the CDR3: TGTGCCAGCAGCTTAGTCCTCCTGGAGAACACTGAAGCTTTCTTT. Amino acids: CASSLVLLENTEAFF.

This chain uses TRBV2 with TRBJ2-7; D is unresolved. V gave up 3 bases and J gave up 2 bases, with 8 bases separating them. Germline V gives CDR1 SNHLY, CDR2 FYNNEI. The CDR3 totals 13 residues. CDR3 nucleotides: TGTGCCAGCAGTGACTCCATAACCTACGAGCAGTACTTC. Residues: CASSDSITYEQYF.

This clone was observed a handful of times. The chain employs TRBV29-1 and TRBJ1-4; 8 nucleotides line up with TRBD1. Germline values: CDR1 SQVTM, CDR2 ANQGSEA. V gave up 7 bases and J gave up 8 bases; unmatched junction bases: 12. The length of the CDR3 is 14 residues. CDR3 loop: CSGGYRTGTEKLFF. As DNA, the CDR3 is TGCAGCGGTGGATACAGGACAGGGACCGAAAAACTGTTTTTT.

J is TRBJ2-1 and V is TRBV29-1; 12 bases map to TRBD2. Germline V gives CDR1 SQVTM, CDR2 ANQGSEA. There are 17 residues in the CDR3. The V gene end was trimmed by 1 base and the J gene end by 1 base; junction bases not matched to a gene: 5. For the CDR3, the DNA is TGCAGCGTTGAAGGGACTAGCGGGGACTTATCCTACAATGAGCAGTTCTTC. Translated, it gives CSVEGTSGDLSYNEQFF.

This chain links TRBV27 with TRBJ1-6; weak D call: TRBD1 (6 bases). CDR1 MNHEY and CDR2 SMNVEV come from the germline V gene (reference sequence). V lost 9 bases, J lost 5 bases, and 11 bases lay in between. The CDR3 runs to 13 residues. The CDR3, as DNA: TGTGCCAGTAGGGACATAAATAATTCACCCCTCCACTTT. Its translation: CASRDINNSPLHF.